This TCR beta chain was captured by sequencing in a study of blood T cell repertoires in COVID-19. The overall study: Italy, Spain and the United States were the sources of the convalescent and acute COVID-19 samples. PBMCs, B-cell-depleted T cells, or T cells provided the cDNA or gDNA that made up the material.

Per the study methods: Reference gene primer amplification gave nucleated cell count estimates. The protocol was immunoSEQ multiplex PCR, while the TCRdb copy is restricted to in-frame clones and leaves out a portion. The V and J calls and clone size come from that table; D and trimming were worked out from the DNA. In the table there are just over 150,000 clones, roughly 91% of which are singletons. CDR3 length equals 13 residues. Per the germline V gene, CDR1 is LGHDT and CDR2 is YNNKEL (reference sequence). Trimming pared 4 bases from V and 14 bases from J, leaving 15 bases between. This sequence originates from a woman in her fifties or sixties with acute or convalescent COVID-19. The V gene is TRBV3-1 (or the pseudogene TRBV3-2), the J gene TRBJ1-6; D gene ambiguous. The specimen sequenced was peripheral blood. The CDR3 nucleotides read TGTGCCAGCAGCCCAGCCGGAGTAGCGGCCCTCCACTTT. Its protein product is CASSPAGVAALHF.